The clone carrying this TCR beta chain was detected many times. Its antigen is as yet unknown. With V trimmed by 1 base and J by 8 bases, 3 bases remained unmatched. Germline CDR1 KGHDR, CDR2 SFDVKD. This CDR3 has 15 amino acids. This sample was included in a study of T-cell reconstitution after alpha-beta-depleted transplantation in children. Study results and caveats: Some patients owed their high day-60 TCRbeta diversity to surviving recipient T cells and thymic progenitors.

Unique molecular identifiers featured in how the TCRbeta library was prepared. TCRdb fed the PCR reads into MiXCR, producing one record per CDR3 protein. This sample has hundreds of thousands of distinct CDR3 sequences, with under 30% found just once. The clonotype originates from a boy under three years old who had a stem cell transplant for acute myeloid leukemia, so the T cells may come from the graft donor. V and J are TRBV24-1 and TRBJ2-1; 11 nucleotides match TRBD2. The material sequenced was PBMCs, mostly from graft donor cells, taken 360 days after TCRalphabeta/CD19-depleted stem cell transplant. The CDR3 spells CATSDFSGGAYEQFF. The CDR3, as DNA: TGTGCCACCAGTGATTTTAGCGGGGGGGCCTATGAGCAGTTCTTC.